The present entry profiles one T cell receptor (beta chain) with its context. Its antigen is as yet unknown. The entry originates in a study of T cell responses to AZD1222 COVID-19 vaccine. Regarding the study as a whole: Among those given AZD1222, only six were seropositive at baseline. Most donors were white British and more were female, and clonal diversity was possibly underestimated.

Only in-frame clones appear in the TCRdb table, and some are missing; sequencing was by immunoSEQ multiplex PCR. The repertoire consists of 95,000 to 150,000 clones, with roughly nine tenths occurring once and the leading ten covering roughly 7%. Sequencing was performed on peripheral blood, taken on day 0 of AZD1222 vaccination. This clonotype originated in an adult in good health.

CDR3 sequence: CASSGDNEQFF. CDR3 sequence (DNA): TGTGCCAGCAGTGGGGACAATGAGCAGTTCTTC. The chain carries TRBV2 and TRBJ2-1, with unresolved D. The ends were cut back, 4 bases at V and 5 bases at J, with 3 bases in the middle. Per germline, CDR1 SNHLY and CDR2 FYNNEI. This CDR3 has 11 amino acids.